The rows below give T cell receptor beta chains drawn from one sample of a study of identical twins. TCRdb processed the 5' RACE reads anew with MiXCR; each CDR3 protein has one entry. The sample lists 240,000 or so distinct CDR3 sequences; about 10% were seen once. The sample taken for sequencing was memory T cells sorted from blood. Receptors were obtained from a man between 50 and 59 years old in good health. Each CDR3 is given with its conserved first and last residue. A D gene is named only where the DNA matches it firmly. A clone size is listed for some rows: how often the clone was seen (once, few, many), or a class if it is expanded.

TRBV7-9	NA	many	TRBJ1-1	CASSLAGALNTEAFF	TGTGCCAGCAGCTTAGCGGGGGCACTGAACACTGAAGCTTTCTTT
TRBV19	TRBD2	NA	TRBJ2-3	CASSRTGTSGIRLEDTQYF	TGTGCCAGTAGTCGTACCGGGACTAGCGGGATCAGACTGGAGGATACGCAGTATTTT
TRBV4-1	NA	many	TRBJ1-1	CASSQHFTRNTEAFF	TGCGCCAGCAGCCAACACTTTACAAGGAACACTGAAGCTTTCTTT
TRBV4-1	NA	many	TRBJ2-3	CASSQAGGTDTQYF	TGCGCCAGCAGCCAGGCAGGGGGGACAGATACGCAGTATTTT
TRBV3-1	TRBD1	many	TRBJ1-4	CASSQPGGGTNEKLFF	TGTGCCAGCAGCCAACCAGGGGGAGGAACTAATGAAAAACTGTTTTTT
TRBV28	TRBD1	many	TRBJ1-5	CASSLYWTGKNQPQHF	TGTGCCAGCAGTTTATATTGGACAGGGAAAAATCAGCCCCAGCATTTT
TRBV5-1	NA	NA	TRBJ2-7	CASRMPESYEQYF	TGCGCCAGCAGAATGCCGGAGTCCTACGAGCAGTACTTC
TRBV6-1	NA	few	TRBJ1-2	CASRPPEGRASRGYTF	TGTGCCAGCAGGCCCCCTGAGGGGCGCGCTTCTCGTGGCTACACCTTC
TRBV5-6	TRBD1	few	TRBJ1-1	CASSSAGDRVDTEAFF	TGTGCCAGCAGCTCTGCTGGGGACAGGGTTGACACTGAAGCTTTCTTT
TRBV18	NA	NA	TRBJ2-2	CASSRESTGELFF	TGTGCCAGCTCACGAGAGAGCACCGGGGAGCTGTTTTTT
TRBV6-1	NA	few	TRBJ2-3	CASSENRWSDTQYF	TGTGCCAGCAGTGAGAACCGTTGGTCAGATACGCAGTATTTT
TRBV24-1	NA	NA	TRBJ2-3	CATSDLSAADTQYF	TGTGCCACCAGTGATTTGTCGGCGGCAGATACGCAGTATTTT
TRBV7-2	TRBD2	many	TRBJ2-7	CASSLSGTSGGSSYEQYF	TGTGCCAGCAGCTTAAGCGGGACTAGCGGGGGGAGCTCCTACGAGCAGTACTTC
TRBV5-6	TRBD1	many	TRBJ2-3	CASSFTGATVTDTQYF	TGTGCCAGCAGTTTCACAGGGGCCACCGTCACAGATACGCAGTATTTT
TRBV20-1	NA	NA	TRBJ1-1	CSARDGGGFEAFF	TGCAGTGCTAGAGACGGTGGGGGGTTTGAAGCTTTCTTT
TRBV4-2	NA	many	TRBJ1-3	CASSRTGFADTIYF	TGTGCCAGCAGCCGAACAGGGTTTGCTGACACCATATATTTT
TRBV20-1	NA	many	TRBJ2-7	CSARTPQGLSYEQYF	TGCAGTGCTAGAACCCCACAGGGATTGTCCTACGAGCAGTACTTC
TRBV28	TRBD2	many	TRBJ2-1	CASSLSGLAGADEQFF	TGTGCCAGCAGTTTATCCGGACTAGCGGGAGCGGATGAGCAGTTCTTC
TRBV12-3/TRBV12-4	NA	many	TRBJ2-6	CASSRTANVLTF	TGTGCCAGCAGTCGTACAGCCAACGTCCTGACTTTC
TRBV3-1	TRBD2	few	TRBJ2-4	CASSRNLAGIDIQYF	TGTGCCAGCAGCCGAAATTTAGCGGGAATTGACATTCAGTACTTC
TRBV7-8	TRBD2	NA	TRBJ2-1	CASSLELAGTRNERQFF	TGTGCCAGCAGCTTAGAGCTAGCGGGGACACGCAATGAGCGGCAGTTCTTC
TRBV5-1	TRBD1	NA	TRBJ2-1	CASSLSFTGGRNEQFF	TGCGCCAGCAGCTTGTCCTTCACAGGGGGTAGGAATGAGCAGTTCTTC
TRBV7-2	NA	few	TRBJ2-3	CASSPTIWQEDTQYF	TGTGCCAGCAGCCCCACCATTTGGCAGGAAGATACGCAGTATTTT
TRBV25-1	TRBD1	many	TRBJ2-1	CASSGGDRDNEQFF	TGTGCCAGCAGTGGTGGAGACAGGGACAATGAGCAGTTCTTC